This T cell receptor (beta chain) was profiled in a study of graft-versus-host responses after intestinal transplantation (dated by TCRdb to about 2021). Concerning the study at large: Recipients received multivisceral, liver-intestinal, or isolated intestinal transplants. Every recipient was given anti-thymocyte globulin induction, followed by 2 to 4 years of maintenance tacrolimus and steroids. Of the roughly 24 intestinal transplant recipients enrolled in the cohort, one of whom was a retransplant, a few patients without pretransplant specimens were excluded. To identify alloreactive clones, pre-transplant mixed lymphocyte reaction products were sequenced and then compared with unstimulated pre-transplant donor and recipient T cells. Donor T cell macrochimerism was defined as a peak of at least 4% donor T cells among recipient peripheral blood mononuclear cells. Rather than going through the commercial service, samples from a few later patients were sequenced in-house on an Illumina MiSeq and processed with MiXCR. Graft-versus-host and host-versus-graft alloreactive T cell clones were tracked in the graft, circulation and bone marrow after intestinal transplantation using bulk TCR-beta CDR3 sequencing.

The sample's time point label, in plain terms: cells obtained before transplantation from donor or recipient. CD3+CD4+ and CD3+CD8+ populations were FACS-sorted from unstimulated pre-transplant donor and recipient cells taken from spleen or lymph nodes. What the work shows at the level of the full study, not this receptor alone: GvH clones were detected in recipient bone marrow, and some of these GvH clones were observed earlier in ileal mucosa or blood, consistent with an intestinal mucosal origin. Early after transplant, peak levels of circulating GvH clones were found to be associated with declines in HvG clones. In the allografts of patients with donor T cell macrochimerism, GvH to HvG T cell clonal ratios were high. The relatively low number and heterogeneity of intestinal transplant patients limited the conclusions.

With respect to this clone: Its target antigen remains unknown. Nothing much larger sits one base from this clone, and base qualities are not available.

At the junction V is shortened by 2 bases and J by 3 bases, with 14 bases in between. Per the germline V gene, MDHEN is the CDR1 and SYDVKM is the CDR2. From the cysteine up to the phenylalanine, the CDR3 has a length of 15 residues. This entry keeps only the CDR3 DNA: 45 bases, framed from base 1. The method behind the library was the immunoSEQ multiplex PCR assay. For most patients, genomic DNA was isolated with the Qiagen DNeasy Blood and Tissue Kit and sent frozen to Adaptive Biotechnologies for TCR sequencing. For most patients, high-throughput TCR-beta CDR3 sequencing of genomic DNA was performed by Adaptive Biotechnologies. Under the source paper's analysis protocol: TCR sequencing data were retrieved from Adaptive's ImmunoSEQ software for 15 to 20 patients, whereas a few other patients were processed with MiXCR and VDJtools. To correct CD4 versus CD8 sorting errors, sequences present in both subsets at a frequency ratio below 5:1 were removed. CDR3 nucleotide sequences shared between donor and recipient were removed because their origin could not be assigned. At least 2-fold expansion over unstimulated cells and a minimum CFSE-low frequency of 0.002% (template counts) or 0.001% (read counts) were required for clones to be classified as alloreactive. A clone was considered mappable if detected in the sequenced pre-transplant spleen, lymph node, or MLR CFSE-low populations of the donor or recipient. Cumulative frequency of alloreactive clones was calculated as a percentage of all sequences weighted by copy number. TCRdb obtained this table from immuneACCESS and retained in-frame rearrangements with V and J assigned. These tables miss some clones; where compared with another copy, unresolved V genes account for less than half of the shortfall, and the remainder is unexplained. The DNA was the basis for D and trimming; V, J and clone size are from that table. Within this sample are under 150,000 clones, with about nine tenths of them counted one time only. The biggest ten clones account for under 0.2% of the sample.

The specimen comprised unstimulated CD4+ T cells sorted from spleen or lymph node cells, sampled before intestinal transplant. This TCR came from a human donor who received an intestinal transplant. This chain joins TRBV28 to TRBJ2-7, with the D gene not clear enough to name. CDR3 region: CASSLRARRYYEQYF. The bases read TGTGCCAGCAGTTTAAGAGCAAGGCGGTACTACGAGCAGTACTTC.